This TCR beta chain emerged from a study of T cell responses to AZD1222 COVID-19 vaccine (dated by TCRdb to the early 2020s). Context from the whole study: AZD1222 recipients given second doses at about 4 weeks or at about 12 weeks were pooled, since spike-specific TCR depth and breadth were not found to differ between the two schedules. TCR sequencing was performed for roughly 240 trial participants, of whom 200 to 220 were given two doses of AZD1222 and some 25 were given two doses of MenACWY control vaccine. Trial participants were enrolled by age into subgroups of 18-55, 56-69 and 70-plus years, and around 150, 29 and 61 TCR-sequenced participants, respectively, were included in these subgroups.

The intended sense of this specimen's time point label: baseline before first vaccination. Vaccinee samples were obtained from the UK trials COV001 and COV002, which included a single-blind randomized controlled phase 2/3 trial of AZD1222 (ChAdOx1 nCoV-19) in healthy adults. For TCRbeta chain sequencing, PBMC samples from trial participants were taken at day 0 and at day 28 after the second dose. The CDR3 holds 17 amino acids from the cysteine to the phenylalanine. Solely the CDR3 DNA is kept, with 51 bases framed from the first base. Based on the germline V gene, the CDR1 and CDR2 sequences are SGHRS and YFSETQ. Trimmed from V: 0 bases; trimmed from J: 5 bases; junction bases lacking a gene match: 8. Turning to this clone: Its antigen remains unidentified. Within one base of it there is no much larger clone, and no base qualities were kept.

The study at large found these results: Because no day 14 peak-response samples were available, the repertoires could be characterized only after the peak T cell response. Participants were mostly white British and included more females than males, and it was suggested by the authors that clonal diversity may have been underestimated. Only a handful of AZD1222 recipients were SARS-CoV-2 seropositive at baseline, limiting conclusions about previously exposed vaccinees. CD4 TCRs associated with the vaccine covered the entire spike protein, and the dominant responses were in regions 160-218 and 743-854. Reportedly, close to half of the unique spike-specific TCRs recognized epitopes lying outside the regions that are mutated in the B.1.351 and B.1.1.7 variants. The 56-69-year group was small, and its depth increase did not reach significance, likely because of low power. After two AZD1222 doses, both the breadth and the depth of spike-specific TCRs were significantly higher than at day 0 and than in MenACWY recipients.

The CDR3 regions of human TCRbeta chains were analyzed by immunosequencing. From the authors' description of their analysis: Repertoire TCRs were matched against a reference library of SARS-CoV-2-specific TCRs generated with the MIRA antigen-specificity platform. Breadth was defined as the fraction of unique TCRs that were SARS-CoV-2-associated, and depth was defined as the fraction of total T cells that were SARS-CoV-2-associated. Using the MIRA data, each spike-specific TCR was assigned both to the spike region to which the TCR was reactive and to a CD4 or CD8 class. Log10-transformed breadth and depth values were compared by one-way ANOVA with Sidak's multiple comparisons tests. TCRdb took over this immuneACCESS table, retaining in-frame rearrangements with V and J assigned. Such tables are incomplete; in checked studies, under half of the missing clones stem from an unresolved V gene, and the remainder is unexplained. V, J and clone size are those of that table, while D and trimming were read from the DNA. Counted in this sample were about 130,000 clones; about 90% of them appeared once. The top ten clones comprise about 5% of the sample.

Recombination connected TRBV5-1 to TRBJ2-1; 10 central bases correspond to TRBD2. The receptor comes from an adult in good health. This sample comprised peripheral blood, obtained on day 0 of AZD1222 vaccination. The DNA sequence follows: TGCGCCAGCAGCTTGGTAGCGGGAGGTAGCTTTAACAATGAGCAGTTCTTC. Translation gives CASSLVAGGSFNNEQFF.